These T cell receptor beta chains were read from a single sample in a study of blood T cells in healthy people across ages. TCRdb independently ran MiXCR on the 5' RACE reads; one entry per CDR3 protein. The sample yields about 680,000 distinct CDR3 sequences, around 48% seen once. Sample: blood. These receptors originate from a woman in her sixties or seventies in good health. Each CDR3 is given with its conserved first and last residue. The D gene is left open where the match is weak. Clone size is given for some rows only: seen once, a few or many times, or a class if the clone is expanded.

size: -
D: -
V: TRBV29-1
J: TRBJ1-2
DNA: TGCAGCGTTCCGCGGGCTGGGTATGGCTACACCTTC
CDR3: CSVPRAGYGYTF

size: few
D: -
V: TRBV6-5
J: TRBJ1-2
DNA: TGTGCCAGCAGTTCCCCTCAGAGCTATGGCTACACCTTC
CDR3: CASSSPQSYGYTF

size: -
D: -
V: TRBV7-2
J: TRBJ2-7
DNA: TGTGCCAGCAGCTCCGGACTAAACGAGCAGTACTTC
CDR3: CASSSGLNEQYF

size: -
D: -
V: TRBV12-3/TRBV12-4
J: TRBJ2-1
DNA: TGTGCCAGCAGACCCGGGTACAGCAGCTCCTACAATGAGCAGTTCTTC
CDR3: CASRPGYSSSYNEQFF

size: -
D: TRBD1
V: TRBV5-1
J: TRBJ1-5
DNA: TGCGCCAGCAGCTTGGAGACAGGGGCGAATCAGCCCCAGCATTTT
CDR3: CASSLETGANQPQHF

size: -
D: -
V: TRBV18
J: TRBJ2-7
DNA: TGTGCCAGCTCACCACCATCTCGGCCCTACGAGCAGTACTTC
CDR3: CASSPPSRPYEQYF

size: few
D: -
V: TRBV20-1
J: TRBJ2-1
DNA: TGCAGTGCTAGAAGGGACAAATTCCCCAATGAGCAGTTCTTC
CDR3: CSARRDKFPNEQFF

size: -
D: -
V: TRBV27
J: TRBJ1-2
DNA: TGTGCCAGCAGTTGGGCAGGTCAGGGAGATGGCTACACCTTC
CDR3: CASSWAGQGDGYTF

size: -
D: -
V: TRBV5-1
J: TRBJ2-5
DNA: TGCGCCAGCAGCTTTGGGCAGACCAACAATGAGCAGTACTTC
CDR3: CASSFGQTNNEQYF

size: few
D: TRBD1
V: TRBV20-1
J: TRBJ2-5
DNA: TGCAGTGCCAGGGACAGGGAAGGGGAGACCCAGTACTTC
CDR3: CSARDREGETQYF

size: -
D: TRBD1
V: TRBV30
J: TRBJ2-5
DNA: TGTGCCTCCCGGCTTCAGGGGGCCAGGACCCAGTACTTC
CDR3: CASRLQGARTQYF

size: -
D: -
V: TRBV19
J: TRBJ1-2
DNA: TGTGCCAGCCGCACGATGGAAAACTATGGCTACACCTTC
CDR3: CASRTMENYGYTF

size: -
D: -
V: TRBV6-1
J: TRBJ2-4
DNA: TGTGCCAGCAGTGTTTTCCCCGGGGAGGCCCAGTACTTC
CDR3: CASSVFPGEAQYF

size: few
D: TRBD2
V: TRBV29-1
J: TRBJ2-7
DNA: TGCAGCGTTGGTGGGGCAGACGGGCGACTAGCGGGCCGATACGAGCAGTACTTC
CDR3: CSVGGADGRLAGRYEQYF

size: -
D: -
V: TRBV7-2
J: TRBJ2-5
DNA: TGTGCCAGCAGCGCGACAGGTGGAGAGACCCAGTACTTC
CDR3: CASSATGGETQYF

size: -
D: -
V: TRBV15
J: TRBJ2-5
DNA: TGTGCCACCAGCAGGCTAAGGGCAGGGGAAGAGACCCAGTACTTC
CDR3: CATSRLRAGEETQYF

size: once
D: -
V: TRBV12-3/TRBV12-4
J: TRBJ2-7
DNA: TGTGCCAGCAGCCGCGCCGGACCATCCTACGAGCAGTACTTC
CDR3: CASSRAGPSYEQYF

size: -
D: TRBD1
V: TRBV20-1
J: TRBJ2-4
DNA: TGCAGTGCTAGAGCCGGACAGGGGGCGGGAGAGCAGTACTTC
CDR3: CSARAGQGAGEQYF

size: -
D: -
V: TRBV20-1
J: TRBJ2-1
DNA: TGCAGTGCTCCCCTCTTAGTCTCTGAGCAGTTCTTC
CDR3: CSAPLLVSEQFF

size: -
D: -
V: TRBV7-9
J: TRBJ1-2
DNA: TGTGCCAGCAGCCCCCGGGCAGACTATGGCTACACCTTC
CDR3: CASSPRADYGYTF

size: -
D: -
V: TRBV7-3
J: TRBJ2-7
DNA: TGTGCCAGCAGCTTAAGGCAAGGGGACGCGCAGTACTTC
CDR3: CASSLRQGDAQYF

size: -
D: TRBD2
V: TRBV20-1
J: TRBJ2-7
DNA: TGCAGCACTACTTTAGCGGGAGGGCTATACGAGCAGTACTTC
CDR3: CSTTLAGGLYEQYF

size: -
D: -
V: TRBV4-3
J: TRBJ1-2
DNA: TGCGCCAGCAGCCAAGATTACGGGATAGAGTTGGGCTACACCTTC
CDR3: CASSQDYGIELGYTF

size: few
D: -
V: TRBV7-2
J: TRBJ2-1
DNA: TGTGCCAGCGGAAGGCTAGCCTACAATGAGCAGTTCTTC
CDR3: CASGRLAYNEQFF

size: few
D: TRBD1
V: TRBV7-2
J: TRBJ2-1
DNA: TGTGCCAGCAGCTGGGGACAGGGCAATGAGCAGTTCTTC
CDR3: CASSWGQGNEQFF

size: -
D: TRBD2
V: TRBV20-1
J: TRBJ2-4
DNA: TGCAGTACTAGCTCCGGGACTAGCGGGAGCAGGGAGCAGTACTTC
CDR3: CSTSSGTSGSREQYF

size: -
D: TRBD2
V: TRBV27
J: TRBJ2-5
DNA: TGTGCCAGCACCAAGACTAGCGCCGGAGAGACCCAGTACTTC
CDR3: CASTKTSAGETQYF

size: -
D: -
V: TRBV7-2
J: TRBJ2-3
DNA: TGTGCCAGCAGCGGGGGACACCGAGATACGCAGTATTTT
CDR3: CASSGGHRDTQYF

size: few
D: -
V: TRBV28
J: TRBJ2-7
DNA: TGTGCCAGCAGCGTTCTGCCCGCACCCTACAATGAGCAGTACTTC
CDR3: CASSVLPAPYNEQYF

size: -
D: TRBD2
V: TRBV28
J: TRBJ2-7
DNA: TGTGCCAGCATCCTAGCGGGAGGACCCTCCGAGCAGTACTTC
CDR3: CASILAGGPSEQYF

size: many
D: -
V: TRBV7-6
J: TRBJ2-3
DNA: TGTGCCAGCAGCCCTGCGACAGATACGCAGTATTTT
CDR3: CASSPATDTQYF

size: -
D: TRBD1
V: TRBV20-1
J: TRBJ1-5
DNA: TGCAGTGCTAGAAAGGGGACAGGGAATCAGCCCCAGCATTTT
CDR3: CSARKGTGNQPQHF

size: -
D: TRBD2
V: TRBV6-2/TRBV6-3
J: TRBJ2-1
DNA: TGTGCCAGCAGTTACGGACTAGCGGGACAGGGCTATGAGCAGTTCTTC
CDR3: CASSYGLAGQGYEQFF

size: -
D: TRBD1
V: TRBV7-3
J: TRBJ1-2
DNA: TGTGCCAGCAGCTTAAGGGCAGGGGGCCGTTTGGATGGCTACACCTTC
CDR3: CASSLRAGGRLDGYTF

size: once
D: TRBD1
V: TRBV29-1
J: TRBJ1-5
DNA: TGCAGCGTGGATACTAAGCCGGGACAGGGGCGCCTAAATTTGCCCCAGCATTTT
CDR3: CSVDTKPGQGRLNLPQHF

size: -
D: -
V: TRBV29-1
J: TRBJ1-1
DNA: TGCAGCGTTGTGACCGTCTTGAACACTGAAGCTTTCTTT
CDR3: CSVVTVLNTEAFF

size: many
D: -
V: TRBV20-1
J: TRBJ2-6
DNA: TGCAGTGCTAGTCCTGGCGGTGGCGGGACCTCTGGGGCCAACGTCCTGACTTTC
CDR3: CSASPGGGGTSGANVLTF

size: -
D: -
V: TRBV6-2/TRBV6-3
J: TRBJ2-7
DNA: TGTGCCAGCAGTTACATTAAGGACCACTATAACGAGCAGTACTTC
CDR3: CASSYIKDHYNEQYF

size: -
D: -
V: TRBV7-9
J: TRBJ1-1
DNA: TGTGCCAGCAGCCTAGGGGGGACGATGAACACTGAAGCTTTCTTT
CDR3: CASSLGGTMNTEAFF

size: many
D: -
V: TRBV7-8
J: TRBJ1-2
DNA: TGTGCCAGCAGCAGAGAAGGAGGGGGGTATGGCTACACCTTC
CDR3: CASSREGGGYGYTF

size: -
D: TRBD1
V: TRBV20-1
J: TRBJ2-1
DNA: TGCAGTGGGGGCCCGGGACAGGGGTGGGAAAGCTCCTACAATGAGCAGTTCTTC
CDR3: CSGGPGQGWESSYNEQFF

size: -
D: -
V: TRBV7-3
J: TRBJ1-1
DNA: TGTGCCAGCAGTTCCTCAGGTATTGACACTGAAGCTTTCTTT
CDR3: CASSSSGIDTEAFF

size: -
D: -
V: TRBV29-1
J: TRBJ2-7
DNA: TGCAGCGTTGAGGGCAGCGGAAGCTCCTACAATGAGCAGTACTTC
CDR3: CSVEGSGSSYNEQYF

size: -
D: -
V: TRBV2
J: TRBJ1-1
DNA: TGTGCCAGCATCATACGGACACAATTAGGAGCTTTCTTT
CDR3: CASIIRTQLGAFF

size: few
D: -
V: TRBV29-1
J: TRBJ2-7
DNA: TGCAGCGTCCGGACAGCCCGCGAGCAGTACTTC
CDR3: CSVRTAREQYF

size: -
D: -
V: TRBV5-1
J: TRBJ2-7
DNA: TGCGCCAGCAAAATAGGACAGTCCTACGAGCAGTACTTC
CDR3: CASKIGQSYEQYF

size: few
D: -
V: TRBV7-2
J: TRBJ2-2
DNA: TGTGCCAGCAGCTGGAACACCGGGGAGCTGTTTTTT
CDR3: CASSWNTGELFF

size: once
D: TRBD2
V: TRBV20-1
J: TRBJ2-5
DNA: TGCAGTGCTACTAGCGGGGGGCTGTACCAAGAGACCCAGTACTTC
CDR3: CSATSGGLYQETQYF

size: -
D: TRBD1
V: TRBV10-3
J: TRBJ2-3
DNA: TGTGCCGTTAACAGGGGCCCCACAGATACGCAGTATTTT
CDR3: CAVNRGPTDTQYF

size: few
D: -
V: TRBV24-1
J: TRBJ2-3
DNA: TGTGCCACCAGTGCCCTTCGGGGAGAACGAACAGATACGCAGTATTTT
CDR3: CATSALRGERTDTQYF

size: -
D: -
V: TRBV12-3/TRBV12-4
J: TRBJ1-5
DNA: TGTGCCAGCAGCCACGACGGACAGCCCCAGCATTTT
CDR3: CASSHDGQPQHF

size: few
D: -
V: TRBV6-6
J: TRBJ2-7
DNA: TGTGCCAGCAGTTATTCACTAGCCTCCTACGAGCAGTACTTC
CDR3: CASSYSLASYEQYF

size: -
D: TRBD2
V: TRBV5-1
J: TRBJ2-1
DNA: TGCGCCAGCAGCTTTTTCCTAGCGGGAGAAAACAATGAGCAGTTCTTC
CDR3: CASSFFLAGENNEQFF

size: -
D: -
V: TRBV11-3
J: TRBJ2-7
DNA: TGTGCCAGCAGCTTTGGGTATGTAAGCGGAGACGGTCCGTCCTACGAGCAGTACTTC
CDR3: CASSFGYVSGDGPSYEQYF